This T cell receptor beta chain emerged from a study of CD8+ T cells in alopecia areata. Study-wide results and limits: In patients, TCRs were shared less clearly than in mice, and HLA may possibly be involved. A great number of expanded lesional clones endured in scalp and blood during tofacitinib.

In the case of this clone: Its antigen is undetermined.

Germline CDR1 and CDR2: MNHNY and SVGAGI (reference sequence). There are 13 residues in the CDR3. The V gene end was trimmed by 5 bases and the J gene end by 7 bases; junction bases not matched to a gene: 1. The sequencing template was cDNA reverse transcribed from extracted RNA. Libraries were prepared by immunoSEQ multiplex PCR; TCRdb keeps only in-frame clonotypes and omits some of them. Of approximately 180,000 clones in the sample, about 48% are singletons; the top ten hold 10% to 13%. Documented treatment: oral pan-JAK inhibitor, 5-10 mg twice daily. The sequencing here drew on CD8+ T cells sorted from blood, taken at week 24, from a patient treated with tofacitinib. This TCR derives from a human donor with alopecia areata. The chain couples TRBV6-6 to TRBJ1-6; TRBD1 aligns across 8 bases. The CDR3 DNA follows: TGTGCCAGCAGTCAGGGGGCGAATTCACCCCTCCACTTT. Protein: CASSQGANSPLHF.